Listed here are 9 T cell receptor beta chains from one sample, sequenced in a study of blood T cells in healthy people across ages. It was with a sample-barcoded 5' primer and a J-beta primer mix that a second PCR of about 6 to 12 cycles was run. TCRdb passed the 5' RACE reads through MiXCR, listing each CDR3 protein once. The table includes about 680,000 distinct CDR3 sequences, about half detected once. The sequencing sample was made of blood. The receptor source for this set is a woman aged 55-75 years in good health.

The chain combines TRBV4-3 with TRBJ2-5, with D maybe TRBD1 (6 bases). V lost 1 base to trimming and J lost 11 bases, with 17 bases between them. Germline CDR1 reads LGHNA; CDR2 reads YSLEER. The CDR3 length is 14 residues. CDR3 in amino acids: CASSQVRTENEQYF. CDR3 bases: TGCGCCAGCAGCCAAGTGAGGACAGAGAATGAGCAGTACTTC.

This clonotype was observed a handful of times. This rearrangement joins TRBV2 to TRBJ1-6, with 7 bases lining up with TRBD1. The CDR3 is made up of 14 amino acids. Germline CDR1 is SNHLY and CDR2 is FYNNEI. Losses at the gene ends were 5 bases for V and 10 bases for J; bases not matched to a gene: 8. The DNA of the CDR3 is TGTGCCAGCAGTACGACTCCAGGGGGGTCACCCCTCCACTTT. It specifies CASSTTPGGSPLHF.

V usage is TRBV21-1 and J usage is TRBJ2-1; the table calls TRBD2, which could not be checked here. TRBV21-1 is deemed a pseudogene. The CDR3 is 18 amino acids. The CDR3, as DNA: TGTGCCAGCAGCAGGGCCGGGACTAACGTGCCTGGTTACAATGAGCAGTTCTTC. Protein sequence: CASSRAGTNVPGYNEQFF.

This clonotype came up a few times. The chain combines TRBV6-2 or TRBV6-3 with TRBJ1-5, with TRBD1 identical over 7 bases. From germline, CDR1 is MNHEY and CDR2 SVGEGT. The V segment lost 6 bases and the J segment 2 bases; nucleotides outside the gene matches: 19. The CDR3 covers 19 residues. The CDR3 reads CASSPPRQGIRDGNQPQHF. The CDR3 DNA reads TGTGCCAGCAGCCCCCCCCGACAGGGAATACGGGATGGCAATCAGCCCCAGCATTTT.

The V gene is TRBV20-1, the J gene TRBJ2-5; 11 bases match TRBD2. Per germline, CDR1 DFQATT and CDR2 SNEGSKA (reference sequence). The CDR3 consists of 16 residues. J was trimmed by 5 bases and V by 6 bases; bases with no gene match: 14. For the CDR3, the DNA is TGCAGTGCCCTTTGGGGGGTTACTAGCGGGAGCGAGACCCAGTACTTC. Its translation: CSALWGVTSGSETQYF.

The rearrangement joins TRBV28 to TRBJ2-1; 7 nucleotides agree with TRBD2. Germline V gene lookup returns CDR1 MDHEN and CDR2 SYDVKM. This CDR3 has 15 amino acids. Unmatched junction bases numbered 5, after V lost 6 bases and J lost 0 bases. The CDR3 region has the DNA TGTGCCAGCAGGGTGGGCGGGAGCTCCTACAATGAGCAGTTCTTC. Translating gives CASRVGGSSYNEQFF.

This CDR3 reads CATSGSTFRHGYTF. The CDR3 DNA reads TGTGCCACCAGTGGTTCGACTTTCAGGCATGGCTACACCTTC. The chain has TRBV24-1 and TRBJ1-2, with D unclear. V was shortened by 5 bases and J by 6 bases, with 15 bases between the two germline ends. Germline V CDR1 and CDR2: KGHDR, SFDVKD. The CDR3 is made up of 14 amino acids.

The V call is TRBV25-1, the J call TRBJ1-1; D is undetermined. The CDR3 is 12 residues long. Germline CDR1 and CDR2: MGHDK and SYGVNS. The V gene lost 6 bases and the J gene lost 2 bases, with 7 bases spanning the gap. The CDR3, as DNA: TGTGCCAGCAGCGAAGGTAACACTGAAGCTTTCTTT. It translates to CASSEGNTEAFF.

The chain couples TRBV6-1 to TRBJ2-3, with a possible D match to TRBD2 (5 bases). Germline V lookup: CDR1 MNHNS, CDR2 SASEGT. The CDR3 consists of 16 residues. Trimming pared 8 bases from V and 0 bases from J, leaving 18 bases between. The CDR3 nucleotides read TGTGCCAGCCCCCCTCAAGGCGGGTATAGCACAGATACGCAGTATTTT. Its translation: CASPPQGGYSTDTQYF.